This T cell receptor beta chain was retrieved from a study of cytomegalovirus exposure and HLA in healthy donors (dated 2017 in TCRdb). Some background on the complete study: In an earlier analysis of 550 to 750 of the donors, 250 to 300 Gb of sequence data and 90 million to 120 million unique TCR beta sequences from about 190 million T cells were reported. HLA typing included class I and class II loci at four-digit resolution. The study was designed to test whether signatures of past pathogen exposure could be identified by cataloging public T cell receptors. A separate validation cohort of about 110 different subjects was used in addition to the 666-subject first cohort. Using immunosequencing, the study profiled T cell repertoires from about 650 subjects and related those repertoires to cytomegalovirus serostatus. High-throughput TCR immunosequencing, statistical association of individual TCRs with disease status, and machine learning were combined to predict cytomegalovirus infection status. About 280 gigabases of sequencing data and tens of millions of unique TCR sequences were included in an early release covering over 600 HLA-typed donors. About five DR-DQ haplotypes were treated as single units for association and clustering because of strong linkage in the cohort. In a later genetic analysis, genome-wide SNP genotypes for about three fifths of the roughly 670 donors were used, and that subset was treated as a discovery cohort. To study patterns of TCR occurrence, a later analysis re-analyzed previously published TCR beta repertoires from around 660 donors and added high-resolution HLA genotyping. All discovery cohort repertoires had been generated on a single sequencing platform. Donor age, sex, ethnicity and CMV serostatus were collected together with the repertoire data. The number of donors typed differed by locus, with about 629-630 for A, B, C, DRB1 and DQB1, approximately 500 for DQA1, 606 for DPA1, and under 490 for DPB1. The later analysis used no new phenotypic data to find candidate immune exposures, relying instead on TCR beta sequences and their occurrence across donors. On average, around 200,000 unique TCR beta nucleotide sequences were sequenced per donor among 398 genotyped donors of the cohort, with roughly 18% of those sequences being non-productive. The genetic ancestry cluster associated with self-reported Caucasian donors included about four fifths of the approximately 410 genotyped donors. In an earlier analysis of 500 to 650 of the donors, high-throughput TCR beta sequencing was used to judge whether each TCR beta V gene segment behaved as functional or pseudogenic.

The CDR3 sequence holds 14 residues, the cysteine and phenylalanine included. CDR3 DNA only is kept here, 42 bases in frame from base 1. The germline V and J ends show losses of 8 bases and 2 bases respectively, and no gene match explains 8 bases of the junction. As encoded in the germline V gene, CDR1 is ENHRY while CDR2 is SYGVKD. The cohort consisted of approximately 670 healthy bone marrow donors. Cohort members were all nominally healthy when sampled, although unrecorded immune exposures were likely present. The donor was CMV seropositive and was included in the group of 250 to 350 seropositive cohort members. Each donor provided a peripheral blood sample, and peripheral blood mononuclear cells were used for TCR beta sequencing. The Qiagen DNeasy Blood Extraction Kit was used to extract genomic DNA from the blood cell samples. Summary of the overall study and its limitations: When HLA alleles, especially DR and DQ, strongly co-occurred, attributing TCR associations to individual alleles was difficult. The classifier was reported to diagnose cytomegalovirus status with high specificity and sensitivity in both the original cohort and the validation cohort. According to the authors, the approach could potentially be generalized to other disease states and immunological phenotypes. Compared with the 666-donor mean, donors in an Asian-associated ancestry cluster had fewer N-insertions in productive TCRs, according to a later genetic analysis. CMV serostatus was the only immune exposure information available for the cohort. A total of 164 TCR beta chains were listed by the study as associated with cytomegalovirus. An association between a missense DCLRE1C variant and V-gene and J-gene trimming of TCR beta chains was found in a later genetic analysis and replicated in an independent cohort. In a later analysis, most CMV-associated TCR beta chains were found to appear HLA-restricted, with HLA associations seemingly driven largely by CMV exposure. According to a later analysis, parvovirus B19, influenza, CMV and Epstein-Barr virus appeared linked to several top co-occurrence clusters. An earlier analysis of around 540 of the donors showed that most TCR beta V segments appeared in productive rearrangements either about 90% or about 30% of the time, which broadly matched IMGT annotations. The 87-base-pair reads could not distinguish some IMGT-functional V segments, including TRBV6-2 and TRBV6-3, so those segments were excluded. Only TCR beta chains were sequenced in this cohort, and the absence of alpha or paired-chain data limited detectable features. The earlier analysis of approximately 590 of the donors excluded seventeen rarely observed V segments, including chromosome 9 orphons, because counts were too low. Specific HLA alleles were associated with about 17,000 TCR beta sequences at a false discovery rate of 0.05 in a later analysis. Because HLA typing was missing for some donors at each locus, association tests included only the typed subset. In a later analysis, HLA-associated TCR beta chains showed more clonal expansion and lower generation probabilities than non-associated chains that were equally common. Correlated functional status among segregating V segments might reflect linkage disequilibrium, but an unknown experimental factor could not be ruled out. According to a later analysis, TCR association rates differed among HLA loci, with DRB1 alleles showing the most associated TCRs and HLA-C alleles showing the fewest. Presence/absence analyses assumed roughly uniform sequencing depth across donors, an assumption that may not hold. Across donors, most TCR sequences were observed very rarely, whereas some public TCRs were present in many individuals. A cluster of highly shared sequence variants was judged likely to be a technical artifact of the sequencing pipeline. A further reported finding was that TCR beta sequences accurately predicted the HLA-A and HLA-B alleles for most subjects in the first cohort. In vitro tests confirmed that a few of the cytomegalovirus-associated TCR beta chains recognize cytomegalovirus antigens.

Receptor amplification or capture employed the immunoSEQ multiplex PCR assay. A mixture of 60 forward primers for TCR Vbeta segments and 13 reverse primers for TCR Jbeta segments was used in the multiplex PCR. The CDR3 region of rearranged TCR beta genes was amplified from genomic DNA with a multiplex PCR assay. On the Illumina HiSeq System, the amplified TCR beta libraries were sequenced as 87-base-pair reads. Processing in the source paper ran as follows. Across the 670 or so repertoires, a later analysis counted some 81 million unique TCR beta chains, roughly 11 million of which were shared by at least two donors. A nearest-neighbor algorithm error-corrected the raw reads and collapsed the reads into unique sequences, merging closely related sequences to remove PCR and sequencing errors. CDR3 sequences were aligned to IMGT reference sequences to assign V, D and J gene segments. Each retained sequence needed at least a six-nucleotide match to both a V gene segment and a J gene segment. A rearrangement counted as productive if the CDR3 had no stop codons and remained in frame with V and J, and every other rearrangement counted as non-productive. CDR3 was defined according to IMGT convention as the region running from the second conserved V-encoded cysteine to the conserved J-encoded phenylalanine. In an earlier analysis of some 550 of the donors, sequences lacking an unambiguous match to a single V gene segment were excluded. In an earlier analysis of a few hundred of the donors, V segments were called functional above 56.7% productive rearrangements and were called segregating when the between-donor standard deviation exceeded 5%. A statistical classification framework was built for diagnosing cytomegalovirus status from the catalog of TCR beta chain sequences. V and J gene assignment, in a later analysis, came from comparing TCR nucleotide sequences with IMGT/GENE-DB human TR gene sequences. A later analysis assigned CDR3 sequences and most-parsimonious VDJ recombination scenarios with the TCRdist pipeline. In a later analysis, each TCR beta chain was defined by its CDR3 amino acid sequence together with its V-gene family, and reads lacking a unique V-gene family were excluded. As a way to deal with suspected cross-contamination and a sequencing artifact, a later analysis dropped hundreds of nucleotide sequences that were highly shared and had low generation probability. A later analysis calculated a clonal expansion index for each public chain from normalized within-repertoire ranks of inferred template counts. Generation probabilities in a later analysis came from a VDJ recombination model fitted to out-of-frame rearrangements, and those results were checked against IGoR. A later analysis scored TCR-TCR, TCR-HLA and TCR-CMV co-occurrence with hypergeometric tests, applying a repertoire-size bias correction to TCR pairs. A later analysis estimated false discovery rates by permuting HLA or CMV assignments 20 times. A later analysis grouped co-occurring TCRs with DBSCAN, adding TCRdist sequence similarity when clustering within HLA-allele-positive subsets. Repertoires with fewer than 30,000 or more than 120,000 public chains, plus five repertoires with anomalous nucleotide sharing, were excluded from co-occurrence clustering. TCRdb's version of the immuneACCESS table is confined to in-frame rearrangements and falls short of the full clone set. An unresolved V gene accounts for under half of the shortfall where checked; the remainder is of unknown origin. V, J and clone size are taken as reported in that table, and D and trimming were inferred from the DNA itself. The sample data list around 85,000 clones, and 74% of these were observed just once. In total, the top ten clones hold 20% to 25% of the sample.

With respect to this clone: Its target antigen remains unknown. Within one base of it there is no much larger clone, and no base qualities were kept.

The sequence came from a man aged 30-40 years in good health and CMV-seropositive. Sequenced material: PBMCs. This chain joins TRBV10-3 to TRBJ1-1, with TRBD1 identical over 7 junction bases. In nucleotide form, the sequence is TGTGCCATCGGGACAGATTTTGTAAACACTGAAGCTTTCTTT. This translates into CAIGTDFVNTEAFF.